This T cell receptor beta chain was sequenced during a study of Ad26.COV2.S vaccination and SARS-CoV-2 variants. Study-wide results and limits: People given the vaccine had a wider spike-specific TCR breadth than placebo recipients did.

From germline, CDR1 is MNHEY and CDR2 SVGEGT. This CDR3 spans 14 amino acids. Sequencing was performed with immunoSEQ multiplex PCR; in TCRdb, only in-frame clones are kept and a portion is missing. The sample lists approximately 350,000 clones; under 90% were seen once. Described treatment: 15 to 20 received Ad26.COV2.S at low or high dose, single or two shots; a few received placebo; per-sample allocation not given. Specimens were obtained on day 63 following the first vaccine or placebo injection. Cohort 1b enrolled adults aged 18-55 years in Boston. A note on this clone: What it binds is unknown. A read error may account for a junction end that differs from germline.

This sequence originates from a person aged 18-60 years who received the Ad26.COV2.S COVID-19 vaccine or a placebo. The input for sequencing was peripheral blood, taken in a trial of Ad26.COV2.S vaccine versus placebo. V usage is TRBV6-2 or TRBV6-3 and J usage is TRBJ1-3; perhaps TRBD1 as D (5 bases). This CDR3 reads CASSYYRSANTIYF. CDR3 bases: TGTGCCAGCAGTTACTACAGGTCTGCAAACACCATATATTTT.